The clone carrying this T cell receptor beta chain was recorded once. Antigen: not known. Only in-frame clones appear in the TCRdb table, and some are missing; sequencing was by immunoSEQ multiplex PCR. The data contain roughly 67,000 clones, approximately 90% of them singletons. V lost 1 base to trimming and J lost 0 bases; unmatched junction nucleotides: 5. Germline V gene sequence: CDR1 LGHDT, CDR2 YNNKEL (reference sequence). The CDR3 runs 16 residues. This record comes from a study of T cell responses to AZD1222 COVID-19 vaccine. Study-wide findings and caveats: Only a handful of AZD1222 recipients, about six in all, had baseline seropositivity. Vaccine-associated CD4 TCRs spanned spike, dominant at 160-218 and 743-854. Repertoire sampling occurred only after the peak T cell response.

The TCR was taken from an adult in good health. V is TRBV3-1 (or the pseudogene TRBV3-2) and J is TRBJ1-2; 7 bases map to TRBD1. The sequenced sample was peripheral blood, obtained on day 0 of AZD1222 vaccination. Here the CDR3 reads CASSQGPGTANYGYTF. In DNA form, the CDR3 reads TGTGCCAGCAGCCAAGGCCCCGGGACAGCTAACTATGGCTACACCTTC.